This TCR beta chain emerged from a study of cytomegalovirus exposure and HLA in healthy donors. The study's findings and limits: A later analysis reportedly identified an Asian-associated ancestry cluster as carrying fewer N-insertions than the roughly 670-donor mean.

PCR was performed using 60 Vbeta and 13 Jbeta primers. Profiled with immunoSEQ multiplex PCR; TCRdb holds only in-frame clones, not every one. The sample has about 150,000 clones, about 80% seen once. V was pared by 3 bases and J by 4 bases, with 14 bases between. CDR3 length equals 15 residues. The germline CDR1 and CDR2 sequences are SGHDT and YYEEEE. For this clone: Its antigen is unidentified.

Sampled while nominally healthy, donors likely had unrecorded immune exposures. The sequenced sample consisted of PBMCs. This TCR was sampled from a woman aged 40-49 years in good health and CMV-seronegative. The chain uses TRBV5-6 and TRBJ1-5, with D possibly TRBD1 on 6 matching bases. The CDR3 DNA reads as TGTGCCAGCAGCTGGGGACGGGGGGCGAATCAGCCCCAGCATTTT. It specifies CASSWGRGANQPQHF.